The text below deals with one TCR beta chain. The antigen remains unidentified. Each sorted-subset library came from 750,000 to 1,000,000 CD4+ or CD8+ T cells. The data stem from a study of neurological immune-mediated disorders. Notes on the study in general: TCR-beta repertoires seemed private in all groups, with no expanded CDR3 amino acid sequences shared.

Germline values: CDR1 SGHNT, CDR2 YENEEA. Germline trimming cut 5 bases from V and 4 bases from J; bases unmatched to any gene: 5. The CDR3 is 15 residues long. The cDNA came from 5'RACE, which used 10-nucleotide random UMIs. Each CDR3 protein is one row after TCRdb ran MiXCR on the 5' RACE reads. The sample includes some 21,000 distinct CDR3 sequences, approximately 6.6% of them seen just once. The chain carries TRBV11-3 and TRBJ2-3, with 11 bases matching TRBD1. Material: CD8+ T cells from blood. The receptor comes from a man in his late teens or twenties in good health. Written as DNA, the CDR3 is TGTGCCAGCAGCGCCAGGACAGGGGGCGCAGATACGCAGTATTTT. It is translated as CASSARTGGADTQYF.